This passage covers 6 T cell receptor beta chains from one sample sequenced in a study of blood T cell repertoires in COVID-19. Here immunoSEQ multiplex PCR was the method, and the copy in TCRdb shows in-frame clones only, minus some. The table includes about 88,000 clones, roughly 90% detected once. The sample consisted of peripheral blood. These receptors originate from a man aged 55 to 69 with acute or convalescent COVID-19.

About this clone itself: Other DNA sequences within the sample encode an identical CDR3. The rearrangement joins TRBV12-3 or TRBV12-4 to TRBJ2-7; D is undetermined. This CDR3 contains 13 residues. V dropped 3 bases and J dropped 0 bases, with 6 bases sitting between them. This chain's CDR3 is CASSFGGSYEQYF. CDR3 DNA: TGTGCCAGCAGTTTCGGCGGCTCCTACGAGCAGTACTTC.

This chain connects TRBV7-2 to TRBJ1-1, with unresolved D. The CDR3 contains 14 residues. V lost 2 bases and J 1 base, leaving 8 bases between the germline ends. Germline assignment: CDR1 SGHTA and CDR2 FQGNSA. Here the CDR3 reads CASSLQSENTEAFF. The DNA of the CDR3 is TGTGCCAGCAGCTTACAGTCTGAGAACACTGAAGCTTTCTTT.

This CDR3 is CATSSGQQARSPLHF. DNA of the CDR3: TGTGCCACCAGCAGCGGCCAGCAGGCGAGATCACCCCTCCACTTT. The chain is built from TRBV15 and TRBJ1-6; the D is unclear. V lost 3 bases to trimming and J lost 10 bases, with 16 bases between them. CDR3 length: 15 amino acids. CDR1 and CDR2 (germline): LNHNV, YYDKDF (reference sequence).

This chain links TRBV19 with TRBJ2-1; D possibly corresponds to TRBD1 (5 bases). Trimming took 9 bases from V and 8 from J, leaving 17 bases between them. The CDR3 spans 13 residues. Germline CDR1 and CDR2: LNHDA and SQIVND (reference sequence). The CDR3 nucleotides read TGTGCCAGCAAAGAAAGGGGTCCCGATGAGCAGTTCTTC. Translating gives CASKERGPDEQFF. Filled out from reference TRBV19 and TRBJ2-1, the complete variable domain reads DGGITQSPKYLFRKEGQNVTLSCEQNLNHDAMYWYRQDPGQGLRLIYYSQIVNDFQKGDIAEGYSVSREKKESFPLTVTSAQKNPTAFYLCASKERGPDEQFFGPGTRLTVL.

Details on this clone: At one end the junction does not follow the germline gene, possibly because of a read error. The chain employs TRBV11-2 and TRBJ2-1; 12 bases line up with TRBD1. Germline V lookup: CDR1 SGHAT, CDR2 FQNNGV. The CDR3 totals 18 residues. Here the CDR3 reads CASSLDYFSGQGAYEQFF. CDR3 DNA: TGTGCCAGCAGCTTAGATTACTTCTCGGGACAGGGGGCCTATGAACAGTTCTTC.

V is TRBV6-1 and J is TRBJ2-1, with 9 positions matching TRBD2. Germline V gene data show CDR1 as MNHNS and CDR2 as SASEGT. The CDR3 sequence is 18 residues long. V lost 0 bases and J lost 8; bases outside the gene matches: 14. The CDR3 protein is CASSEAWGLSGRIDEQFF. The CDR3 DNA sequence: TGTGCCAGCAGTGAAGCATGGGGACTTAGCGGGAGAATAGATGAGCAGTTCTTC.